These T cell receptor beta chains were read from a single sample in a study of CD8 T cells in Susac syndrome. TCRdb called the immunoSEQ multiplex PCR reads again in MiXCR, with one record for every CDR3 protein. In the table there are approximately 150,000 distinct CDR3 sequences, 85% to 95% of which are singletons. Input material: CD4+ T cells from PBMCs. The receptor source for this set is a human donor with multiple sclerosis. CDR3s include the opening cysteine and the closing phenylalanine or tryptophan. Each record gives: V gene, clone size, D gene, J gene, CDR3 protein, CDR3 DNA. The D gene is left open where the match is weak. Not all rows give a size; the values are once, few, many and, for expanded clones, a class.

V gene: TRBV9
clone size: .
D gene: TRBD1
J gene: TRBJ1-6
CDR3 protein: CASSVRDSYSPLHF
CDR3 DNA: TGTGCCAGCAGCGTCCGGGACAGCTATTCACCCCTCCACTTT

V gene: TRBV20-1
clone size: .
D gene: TRBD1
J gene: TRBJ2-7
CDR3 protein: CSARGDSGSYEQYF
CDR3 DNA: TGCAGTGCTAGGGGGGACAGTGGCTCCTACGAGCAGTACTTC

V gene: TRBV18
clone size: .
D gene: .
J gene: TRBJ2-7
CDR3 protein: CASSLGDPPYEQYF
CDR3 DNA: TGTGCCAGCTCACTTGGGGACCCCCCCTACGAGCAGTACTTC

V gene: TRBV5-1
clone size: .
D gene: .
J gene: TRBJ1-3
CDR3 protein: CASSWASTGRSASGNTIYF
CDR3 DNA: TGCGCCAGCAGCTGGGCCTCTACGGGGAGGAGCGCCTCTGGAAACACCATATATTTT

V gene: TRBV28
clone size: .
D gene: .
J gene: TRBJ1-6
CDR3 protein: CASTGVIPPLHF
CDR3 DNA: TGTGCCAGCACGGGGGTTATTCCACCCCTCCACTTT

V gene: TRBV27
clone size: .
D gene: .
J gene: TRBJ2-5
CDR3 protein: CASSLRGTETQYF
CDR3 DNA: TGTGCCAGCAGTTTAAGGGGGACAGAGACCCAGTACTTC

V gene: TRBV12-3/TRBV12-4
clone size: .
D gene: TRBD2
J gene: TRBJ2-3
CDR3 protein: CASSFSRGGRTDTQYF
CDR3 DNA: TGTGCCAGCAGTTTTTCGAGGGGAGGGCGCACAGATACGCAGTATTTT

V gene: TRBV15
clone size: .
D gene: .
J gene: TRBJ2-4
CDR3 protein: CATSRGNLKNIQYF
CDR3 DNA: TGTGCCACCAGCAGAGGGAACCTCAAAAACATTCAGTACTTC

V gene: TRBV9
clone size: .
D gene: .
J gene: TRBJ2-1
CDR3 protein: CASSVVNGRSYNEQFF
CDR3 DNA: TGTGCCAGCAGCGTAGTGAACGGGAGATCCTACAATGAGCAGTTCTTC

V gene: TRBV20-1
clone size: .
D gene: TRBD1
J gene: TRBJ2-7
CDR3 protein: CSAPGTGIVEQYF
CDR3 DNA: TGCAGTGCTCCCGGGACAGGAATCGTCGAGCAGTACTTC

V gene: TRBV28
clone size: .
D gene: .
J gene: TRBJ2-7
CDR3 protein: CASSLDSLGGEQYF
CDR3 DNA: TGTGCCAGCAGTTTAGATTCGCTCGGAGGAGAGCAGTACTTC

V gene: TRBV20-1
clone size: .
D gene: .
J gene: TRBJ2-7
CDR3 protein: CSAKTTGPQYF
CDR3 DNA: TGCAGTGCTAAAACAACGGGACCTCAGTACTTC

V gene: TRBV9
clone size: .
D gene: .
J gene: TRBJ2-4
CDR3 protein: CASSVGSSGNIQYF
CDR3 DNA: TGTGCCAGCAGCGTAGGTTCCTCGGGAAACATTCAGTACTTC

V gene: TRBV18
clone size: .
D gene: .
J gene: TRBJ2-3
CDR3 protein: CASSPGVVTQYF
CDR3 DNA: TGTGCCAGCTCGCCAGGGGTTGTTACGCAGTATTTT

V gene: TRBV13
clone size: once
D gene: TRBD1
J gene: TRBJ1-1
CDR3 protein: CASGQGTGTGRTEAFF
CDR3 DNA: TGTGCCAGCGGACAGGGGACCGGGACAGGGAGGACTGAAGCTTTCTTT

V gene: TRBV3-1
clone size: .
D gene: .
J gene: TRBJ2-7
CDR3 protein: CASSQGSFHYEQYF
CDR3 DNA: TGTGCCAGCAGCCAAGGCAGTTTCCACTACGAGCAGTACTTC

V gene: TRBV12-3/TRBV12-4
clone size: .
D gene: TRBD1
J gene: TRBJ1-2
CDR3 protein: CASSLRQGADGYTF
CDR3 DNA: TGTGCCAGCAGTTTGAGACAGGGGGCGGATGGCTACACCTTC

V gene: TRBV2
clone size: .
D gene: .
J gene: TRBJ2-5
CDR3 protein: CASSDSASAVKTQYF
CDR3 DNA: TGTGCCAGCAGTGATTCCGCTAGCGCGGTGAAGACCCAGTACTTC

V gene: TRBV28
clone size: .
D gene: .
J gene: TRBJ2-7
CDR3 protein: CASIGARTDLGEQYF
CDR3 DNA: TGTGCCAGCATCGGGGCGCGGACAGATCTAGGAGAGCAGTACTTC

V gene: TRBV9
clone size: .
D gene: .
J gene: TRBJ1-1
CDR3 protein: CASSTVSNTEAFF
CDR3 DNA: TGTGCCAGCAGCACAGTCTCGAACACTGAAGCTTTCTTT

V gene: TRBV18
clone size: .
D gene: TRBD2
J gene: TRBJ2-7
CDR3 protein: CASSPLGGVDYEQYF
CDR3 DNA: TGTGCCAGCTCACCGCTTGGGGGGGTGGACTACGAGCAGTACTTC

V gene: TRBV27
clone size: .
D gene: .
J gene: TRBJ2-7
CDR3 protein: CASWDRYEQYF
CDR3 DNA: TGTGCCAGCTGGGATCGGTACGAGCAGTACTTC

V gene: TRBV29-1
clone size: .
D gene: .
J gene: TRBJ2-1
CDR3 protein: CSGWVGGAGEQFF
CDR3 DNA: TGCAGCGGCTGGGTCGGGGGAGCAGGTGAGCAGTTCTTC

V gene: TRBV7-3
clone size: .
D gene: .
J gene: TRBJ2-7
CDR3 protein: CASSPTSAHEQYF
CDR3 DNA: TGTGCCAGCAGCCCCACCTCAGCCCACGAGCAGTACTTC

V gene: TRBV7-9
clone size: .
D gene: .
J gene: TRBJ1-1
CDR3 protein: CASSSKLNTEAFF
CDR3 DNA: TGTGCCAGCAGCTCAAAGTTGAACACTGAAGCTTTCTTT

V gene: TRBV15
clone size: .
D gene: .
J gene: TRBJ2-2
CDR3 protein: CATSPRGAGEELFF
CDR3 DNA: TGTGCCACCAGCCCACGCGGGGCCGGGGAAGAGCTGTTTTTT

V gene: TRBV20-1
clone size: .
D gene: TRBD2
J gene: TRBJ2-7
CDR3 protein: CSARSSGGYEQYF
CDR3 DNA: TGCAGTGCTAGATCCAGCGGGGGTTACGAGCAGTACTTC

V gene: TRBV9
clone size: .
D gene: .
J gene: TRBJ2-3
CDR3 protein: CASSFRVDKRTDTQYF
CDR3 DNA: TGTGCCAGCAGCTTCCGAGTCGACAAGCGCACAGATACGCAGTATTTT

V gene: TRBV20-1
clone size: .
D gene: TRBD1
J gene: TRBJ2-7
CDR3 protein: CSARDWTGSYEQYF
CDR3 DNA: TGCAGTGCTAGAGATTGGACAGGGTCCTACGAGCAGTACTTC

V gene: TRBV9
clone size: .
D gene: .
J gene: TRBJ2-3
CDR3 protein: CASSAVGGLTSTDTQYF
CDR3 DNA: TGTGCCAGCAGCGCCGTCGGGGGCCTCACTAGCACAGATACGCAGTATTTT

V gene: TRBV30
clone size: .
D gene: .
J gene: TRBJ1-1
CDR3 protein: CAWKGEDTEAFF
CDR3 DNA: TGTGCCTGGAAGGGCGAGGACACTGAAGCTTTCTTT

V gene: TRBV5-6
clone size: once
D gene: TRBD2
J gene: TRBJ2-7
CDR3 protein: CASSSGTSGDEQYF
CDR3 DNA: TGTGCCAGCAGCTCCGGGACTAGCGGGGACGAGCAGTACTTC